The rows below give T cell receptor beta chains drawn from one sample of a study of T cells in Graves' hyperthyroidism and ophthalmopathy. MiXCR, run by TCRdb on the multiplex PCR reads, gives a single entry per CDR3 protein. Among approximately 560,000 distinct CDR3 sequences listed, 46% were seen once. Sequencing was done on a sample of peripheral blood or thyroid tissue (not recorded which). These receptors originate from a woman aged 18-30 years with Graves' hyperthyroidism. Both conserved end residues are part of each CDR3. D genes are given only for firm matches. Expanded clones get a size class; other rows say once, few or many, or leave the size out.

d_call clone_size j_call v_call cdr3_nt cdr3_aa
. many TRBJ2-6 TRBV15 TGTGCCAGCTCGGACAGCCACTCTGGGGCCAACGTCCTGACTTTC CASSDSHSGANVLTF
. many TRBJ1-2 TRBV7-8 TGTGCCAGCAGCCAACAGGGTGCGGGTGGCTACACCTTC CASSQQGAGGYTF
. . TRBJ1-1 TRBV14 TGTGCCAGCAGCGATCTGGGGGTTAACACTGAAGCTTTCTTT CASSDLGVNTEAFF
. many TRBJ1-5 TRBV24-1 TGTGCCACCAGTGATTCTAGGCCAGGTCAAGTGAGGCAGCCCCAGCATTTT CATSDSRPGQVRQPQHF
. few TRBJ2-5 TRBV9 TGTGCCAGCAGCGAGGCGAGGGAAGAGACCCAGTACTTC CASSEAREETQYF
. many TRBJ1-1 TRBV29-1 TGCAGCGTTGATCGGTTCCTGAACACTGAAGCTTTCTTT CSVDRFLNTEAFF
TRBD2 . TRBJ2-2 TRBV4-2 TGTGCCAGCAGCCCCCCCGGCGGGAGGGTGACCGGGGAGCTGTTTTTT CASSPPGGRVTGELFF
. few TRBJ2-2 TRBV29-1 TGCAGCGTTGAATTGACAGGTTTTACCGGGGAGCTGTTTTTT CSVELTGFTGELFF
. few TRBJ2-3 TRBV15 TGTGCCACCAGCGGGGGCCAGAGCACAGATACGCAGTATTTT CATSGGQSTDTQYF
. few TRBJ1-1 TRBV19 TGTGCCAGTAGGCAATCAGGGTCGGGTGAAGCTTTCTTT CASRQSGSGEAFF
. . TRBJ2-7 TRBV10-3 TGTGCCATCAGGGGGGTAGAATCTTCGGAGCAGTACTTC CAIRGVESSEQYF
TRBD1 . TRBJ1-6 TRBV12-3/TRBV12-4 TGTGCCAGCAGTTACACAGGGGGGAATTCACCCCTCCACTTT CASSYTGGNSPLHF